Below, 32 T cell receptor beta chains from the same sample are listed, as sequenced in a study of T cells in Graves' hyperthyroidism and ophthalmopathy. Researchers took RNA transcripts and amplified the TCR beta CDR3 regions from them. HTBI primers were employed in a first-round RT-PCR of the TCR CDR3. TCRdb analysed the multiplex PCR reads with MiXCR anew, one entry per CDR3 protein. In the table there are 500,000 to 650,000 distinct CDR3 sequences, 11% to 15% of which are singletons. Sequenced material: blood. Receptors were obtained from a woman aged 40 to 50 with Graves' hyperthyroidism.

The chain recombines TRBV6-5 with TRBJ2-5, with 14 bases fitting TRBD2. CDR1 is MNHEY and CDR2 is SVGAGI in the germline V gene. V was pared by 4 bases and J by 1 base, with 5 bases of the junction left unmatched. The CDR3 totals 17 residues. The CDR3 coding sequence is TGTGCCAGCAGTTTCGGGACTAGCGGGGGCTCCCAAGAGACCCAGTACTTC. Translating gives CASSFGTSGGSQETQYF.

This clonotype was counted between two and nine times. Here the CDR3 reads CASSAMGGRGKLFF. CDR3 nucleotides: TGTGCCAGCAGTGCGATGGGGGGAAGGGGAAAACTGTTTTTT. The chain joins TRBV2 to TRBJ1-4; perhaps TRBD1 as D (5 bases). Germline CDR1 is SNHLY and CDR2 is FYNNEI. V was cut by 4 bases and J by 10 bases, with 16 bases left in between. CDR3 length: 14 amino acids.

The sample holds many counts of this clonotype. A much larger clone differs by one base, so this may be a read error. The chain links TRBV18 to TRBJ1-1; 7 nucleotides agree with TRBD1. Trimming took 2 bases from V and 0 from J; bases not matched to a gene: 3. The CDR3 has 15 residues. Looked up from germline, CDR1 is KGHSH and CDR2 is LQKENI. CDR3: CASSPDRVMNTEAFF. CDR3 nucleotides: TGTGCCAGCTCACCAGACAGGGTGATGAACACTGAAGCTTTCTTT.

Many counts were recorded for this clonotype. The chain recombines TRBV7-9 with TRBJ2-1, with D uncertain. Per germline, CDR1 SEHNR and CDR2 FQNEAQ (reference sequence). This CDR3 has 12 amino acids. The V gene lost 5 bases and the J gene lost 6 bases, with 8 bases spanning the gap. The CDR3 loop is CASSQTLNEQFF. DNA of the CDR3: TGTGCCAGCAGCCAGACCCTCAATGAGCAGTTCTTC. The full variable domain, rest sourced from reference TRBV7-9 and TRBJ2-1, is DTGVSQNPRHKITKRGQNVTFRCDPISEHNRLYWYRQTLGQGPEFLTYFQNEAQLEKSRLLSDRFSAERPKGSFSTLEIQRTEQGDSAMYLCASSQTLNEQFFGPGTRLTVL.

This rearrangement joins TRBV5-4 to TRBJ2-1, with D perhaps TRBD1 (5 bases). The V gene lost 0 bases and the J gene lost 0 bases, with 10 bases spanning the gap. The CDR3 is made up of 16 amino acids. Germline CDR1 reads SGHNT; CDR2 reads YYREEE (reference sequence). DNA for the CDR3: TGTGCCAGCAGCTTGGCTTCAGGGCACTCCTACAATGAGCAGTTCTTC. This gives the protein CASSLASGHSYNEQFF.

This clonotype was counted ten times or more. Here the CDR3 DNA reads TGTGCCAGCAGTATCCCTTTGCTTAGCAATCAGCCCCAGCATTTT. This sequence encodes CASSIPLLSNQPQHF. The chain is built from TRBV7-3 and TRBJ1-5, with D uncertain. This CDR3 contains 15 residues. CDR1 is SGHTA, CDR2 FQGTGA, per germline. Trimming cost V 6 bases and J 0 bases, with 12 bases left between them.

The V and J genes are TRBV5-1 and TRBJ2-7; D perhaps matches TRBD1 (6 bases). The CDR3 is 14 amino acids. CDR1 and CDR2 (germline): SGHRS, YFSETQ. Trimming took off 1 base at V and 6 bases at J, with 14 bases between the two ends. The CDR3 region is CASSLLDRVGEQYF. The CDR3 bases are TGCGCCAGCAGCTTGTTGGACAGAGTAGGCGAGCAGTACTTC.

The chain joins TRBV18 to TRBJ2-3; D gene ambiguous. Trimming cost V 8 bases and J 6 bases, with 12 bases left between them. Germline values: CDR1 KGHSH, CDR2 LQKENI. This CDR3 spans 12 amino acids. CDR3: CASSFRVDTQYF. The CDR3 bases are TGTGCCAGCAGCTTTCGGGTGGATACGCAGTATTTT.

The V gene is TRBV28, the J gene TRBJ1-1; TRBD1 aligns across 7 bases. J was trimmed by 12 bases and V by 10 bases; bases with no gene match: 11. Germline assignment: CDR1 MDHEN and CDR2 SYDVKM. The CDR3 contains 11 residues. This chain's CDR3 is CATGDSFNTFF. For the CDR3, the DNA is TGTGCCACCGGGGACAGTTTTAATACTTTCTTT.

The table lists this clonotype with a few counts. The chain couples TRBV20-1 to TRBJ2-7, with 7 nucleotides matching TRBD2. V trimming: 0 bases; J trimming: 1 base; junction bases outside the gene matches: 15. This CDR3 spans 18 amino acids. Germline CDR1 and CDR2: DFQATT and SNEGSKA (reference sequence). The CDR3 region is CSARDRTRGIKGSYEQYF. In DNA form, the CDR3 reads TGCAGTGCTAGAGATCGGACTAGAGGCATTAAGGGGTCCTACGAGCAGTACTTC.

The sample holds many counts of this clonotype. The chain combines TRBV6-1 with TRBJ2-3; possibly TRBD2 for D (6 bases). Trimming took 2 bases from V and 7 from J, leaving 16 bases between them. The CDR3 loop spans 15 amino acids. The germline V gene encodes CDR1 MNHNS and CDR2 SASEGT. In DNA form, the CDR3 reads TGTGCCAGCAGTGAAACTTCGGGGACTCTAAATACGCAGTATTTT. Amino acid sequence: CASSETSGTLNTQYF.

This clonotype has at least ten counts. The chain employs TRBV7-8 and TRBJ1-4, with 7 bases lining up with TRBD1. CDR3 size: 14 residues. The germline V gene encodes CDR1 SGHVS and CDR2 FQNEAQ. V shed 5 bases and J 4 bases; nucleotides not matched to a gene: 4. CDR3 in amino acids: CASSPQGFNEKLFF. The DNA of the CDR3 is TGTGCCAGCAGCCCACAGGGGTTTAATGAAAAACTGTTTTTT.

This chain connects TRBV6-1 to TRBJ2-1, with 15 bases aligning to TRBD2. Germline V gene lookup returns CDR1 MNHNS and CDR2 SASEGT. The CDR3 runs to 18 residues. Trimming removed 5 bases from V and 3 bases from J; junction bases left unmatched: 8. The CDR3 sequence: CASSRGLAGGLGYNEQFF. The CDR3 DNA sequence: TGTGCCAGCAGTCGAGGACTAGCGGGAGGGCTTGGCTACAATGAGCAGTTCTTC.

This clonotype was detected many times. This sequence joins TRBV20-1 and TRBJ2-3; 12 bases line up with TRBD2. This CDR3 region has 17 residues. From germline, CDR1 is DFQATT and CDR2 SNEGSKA (reference sequence). J was trimmed by 5 bases and V by 1 base; bases with no gene match: 10. CDR3 nucleotide sequence: TGCAGTGCTAGAGTAGGGCTAGCGGGAGGGCCAGGAGATACGCAGTATTTT. This encodes CSARVGLAGGPGDTQYF.

This clonotype has more than one count but fewer than ten. The chain uses TRBV10-3 and TRBJ2-2, with 7 bases aligning to TRBD1. The junction had 3 bases not matched to a gene; V was cut back by 0 bases and J by 2 bases. Germline lookup yields CDR1 ENHRY and CDR2 SYGVKD. The CDR3 loop spans 16 amino acids. The CDR3 sequence is CAISESRGGNTGELFF. The DNA of the CDR3 is TGTGCCATCAGTGAGTCGAGAGGGGGCAACACCGGGGAGCTGTTTTTT.

This clonotype was counted a few times. The chain links TRBV24-1 to TRBJ1-5, with unresolved D. The germline CDR1 and CDR2 sequences are KGHDR and SFDVKD. V was cut by 6 bases and J by 3 bases, with 5 bases left in between. The CDR3 is made up of 12 amino acids. The CDR3 loop reads CATSNYNQPQHF. Here the CDR3 DNA reads TGTGCCACCAGTAACTACAATCAGCCCCAGCATTTT.

This clonotype showed up just a few times. V is TRBV12-3 or TRBV12-4 and J is TRBJ1-2, with D perhaps TRBD1 (6 bases). V shed 3 bases and J shed 3 bases, with 17 bases lying between them. The CDR3 contains 16 residues. CDR3 loop: CASSFYDRGGDYGYTF. The CDR3 DNA reads TGTGCCAGCAGTTTTTATGACAGAGGGGGGGACTATGGCTACACCTTC.

In its sample, this clonotype was seen many times. V and J are TRBV20-1 and TRBJ2-7; TRBD2 agrees at 10 bases. CDR3 length: 15 residues. The trim removed 3 bases at V and 4 bases at J, leaving 9 bases unmatched. CDR1 is DFQATT, CDR2 SNEGSKA, per germline (reference sequence). CDR3 nucleotide sequence: TGCAGTGCTAGTAATATATTAGCGGGAGGTTACGAGCAGTACTTC. This encodes CSASNILAGGYEQYF.

This clonotype was detected a few times. The gene calls are TRBV27 and TRBJ1-5; no clear D. Deletions cut 5 bases from V and 5 bases from J, with 13 bases between. The CDR3 runs 14 residues. CDR1 is MNHEY and CDR2 is SMNVEV in the germline V gene (reference sequence). The CDR3 loop reads CASSGGGFDQPQHF. For the CDR3, the DNA is TGTGCCAGCAGTGGCGGAGGTTTCGATCAGCCCCAGCATTTT.

This clonotype was counted at least ten times. One base away lies a much larger clone, so this may be a sequencing read error. The chain is built from TRBV7-3 and TRBJ2-1; 15 nucleotides agree with TRBD2. V shed 5 bases and J 6 bases; nucleotides not matched to a gene: 2. There are 15 residues in the CDR3. Germline V lookup: CDR1 SGHTA, CDR2 FQGTGA. The CDR3 loop reads CASSEGLAGGNEQFF. CDR3 nucleotide sequence: TGTGCCAGCAGCGAGGGACTAGCGGGAGGCAATGAGCAGTTCTTC.

This clonotype was counted between two and nine times. The chain employs TRBV20-1 and TRBJ2-7; D possibly uses TRBD1 or TRBD2 (6 bases each). This CDR3 has 15 residues. The germline CDR1 and CDR2 sequences are DFQATT and SNEGSKA (reference sequence). The V gene lost 2 bases and the J gene lost 6 bases, with 20 bases spanning the gap. The CDR3 DNA follows: TGCAGTGCTAGAAAAGTTAGCGGAGGGGGGCTCGAGCAGTACTTC. It codes for CSARKVSGGGLEQYF.

This clonotype was picked up a small number of times. The rearrangement links TRBV9 to TRBJ1-2; a weak D match, TRBD1 (6 bases). CDR3 length: 14 residues. The germline CDR1 and CDR2 sequences are SGDLS and YYNGEE. Between the trimmed V and J ends, which lost 4 bases and 8 bases, there was a span of 18 bases. CDR3 in amino acids: CASSPTRGAWGYTF. The DNA of the CDR3 is TGTGCCAGCAGCCCAACGCGGGGGGCCTGGGGCTACACCTTC.

This clonotype was picked up many times. In DNA, the CDR3 is TGTGCCTGGAGTGCAGGGGGTGGCACAGATACGCAGTATTTT. Amino acid sequence: CAWSAGGGTDTQYF. The rearrangement uses TRBV30 and TRBJ2-3; 7 bases map to TRBD1. V lost 1 base to trimming and J lost 1 base; unmatched junction nucleotides: 2. The CDR3 loop spans 14 amino acids. The germline gives CDR1 GTSNPN, CDR2 SVGIG (reference sequence).

This clonotype was counted at least ten times. The chain has TRBV18 and TRBJ2-5; TRBD1 might be the D (5 bases). With 1 base removed from V and 1 base from J, the gap between germline ends came to 7 bases. The CDR3 consists of 14 residues. Germline CDR1 is KGHSH and CDR2 is LQKENI. The CDR3 is CASSPRGVQETQYF. In nucleotides, the CDR3 is TGTGCCAGCTCACCACGGGGCGTCCAAGAGACCCAGTACTTC.

V and J are TRBV19 and TRBJ1-5; 7 bases are shared with TRBD1. The germline V gene encodes CDR1 LNHDA and CDR2 SQIVND (reference sequence). V lost 6 bases and J lost 4; bases outside the gene matches: 3. The CDR3 runs 13 residues. The CDR3: CASRTGLNQPQHF. DNA of the CDR3: TGTGCCAGTAGGACAGGGCTGAATCAGCCCCAGCATTTT.

In its sample, this clonotype was seen many times. This chain connects TRBV30 to TRBJ1-5; no reliable D call. V shed 2 bases and J shed 4 bases, with 9 bases lying between them. The V gene's germline CDR1 is GTSNPN and CDR2 SVGIG (reference sequence). This CDR3 is built from 13 residues. CDR3 sequence reads: CAWSSKANQPQHF. DNA of the CDR3: TGTGCCTGGAGTAGTAAGGCTAATCAGCCCCAGCATTTT.

This clonotype was seen ten or more times. V is TRBV18 and J is TRBJ2-1; D gene unclear. This CDR3 has 15 residues. Germline loops: CDR1 KGHSH, CDR2 LQKENI. V was cut by 2 bases and J by 6 bases, with 14 bases left in between. The CDR3 here is CASSPYSKTVNEQFF. CDR3 in DNA: TGTGCCAGCTCACCATATTCCAAGACGGTCAATGAGCAGTTCTTC.

In its sample, this clonotype was seen a few times. V is TRBV19 and J is TRBJ2-5; TRBD2 matches 14 bases. The V gene's germline CDR1 is LNHDA and CDR2 SQIVND (reference sequence). This CDR3 contains 16 residues. V lost 6 bases, J lost 7 bases, and 10 bases stayed unmatched. DNA for the CDR3: TGTGCCAGTAGAACCCCGGGACTAGCGGGAGTGGGGACCCAGTACTTC. It specifies CASRTPGLAGVGTQYF.

This clonotype was observed many times. This chain connects TRBV4-2 to TRBJ1-4; 8 bases match TRBD1. V lost 4 bases and J lost 5; bases outside the gene matches: 12. The CDR3 is 17 residues long. From germline, CDR1 is LGHNA and CDR2 YNFKEQ. CDR3 in amino acids: CASSLIPTGDLNEKLFF. CDR3 DNA: TGTGCCAGCAGCCTGATCCCGACAGGGGATCTGAATGAAAAACTGTTTTTT.

V is TRBV5-1 and J is TRBJ2-2; TRBD2 agrees at 11 bases. V was pared by 2 bases and J by 0 bases, with 6 bases of the junction left unmatched. The CDR3 contains 18 residues. CDR1 SGHRS and CDR2 YFSETQ come from the germline V gene. The CDR3 DNA reads as TGCGCCAGCAGCTTAATACCGGGACTAGCGGCGAACACCGGGGAGCTGTTTTTT. This encodes CASSLIPGLAANTGELFF.

The chain is built from TRBV7-9 and TRBJ2-3; perhaps TRBD2 as D (5 bases). The V end lost 7 bases, the J end lost 0 bases, and 11 bases lay between the germline ends. From germline, CDR1 is SEHNR and CDR2 FQNEAQ (reference sequence). This CDR3 contains 14 residues. The CDR3 nucleotides are TGTGCCAGCACCCAAGCGGCGAGCACAGATACGCAGTATTTT. Translating it yields CASTQAASTDTQYF.

This clonotype was counted ten times or more. The chain employs TRBV20-1 and TRBJ2-1, with 9 bases lining up with TRBD2. There are 14 residues in the CDR3. The germline V gene encodes CDR1 DFQATT and CDR2 SNEGSKA (reference sequence). J was trimmed by 7 bases and V by 5 bases; bases with no gene match: 9. CDR3 residues: CSAPRTSVGNEQFF. The CDR3 bases are TGCAGTGCTCCCAGGACTAGCGTGGGGAATGAGCAGTTCTTC.